Shown below are 22 T cell receptor beta chains from a single sample sequenced in a study of regulatory and conventional T cells in RAG deficiency. The sorted conventional CD4+ T cells were CD25-low and CD127-high, with genomic DNA sequenced. Clones were read by immunoSEQ multiplex PCR, and TCRdb kept only the in-frame ones, dropping some. Of under 45,000 clones in the sample, approximately 80% are singletons; the top ten hold around 3.4%. This sample was also put to use in a study of regulatory T cells. That study adds: Primers: 52 TRBV forward and 13 TRBJ reverse.

The sample consisted of CD4+ effector T cells sorted from blood. These receptors were obtained from a human donor in good health.

This chain joins TRBV4-2 and TRBJ2-5, with TRBD2 identical over 11 bases. Looked up from germline, CDR1 is LGHNA and CDR2 is YNFKEQ. The V and J ends lost 3 bases and 5 bases, in that order; junction bases with no gene match: 11. The CDR3 length is 17 residues. The DNA for the CDR3 is TGTGCCAGCAGCCATTTTTTAGCGGGGGGGGTCGGGGAGACCCAGTACTTC. Protein product: CASSHFLAGGVGETQYF.

This chain uses TRBV28 with TRBJ2-6; D is unresolved. Germline V lookup: CDR1 MDHEN, CDR2 SYDVKM. The CDR3 is made up of 18 amino acids. With 3 bases removed from V and 0 bases from J, the gap between germline ends came to 15 bases. The CDR3 DNA sequence: TGTGCCAGCAGTTTGGCTGGGCGGACCTACTCTGGGGCCAACGTCCTGACTTTC. Encoded protein: CASSLAGRTYSGANVLTF.

This chain joins TRBV5-4 and TRBJ2-5; possible D gene TRBD2, 5 bases. CDR1 and CDR2 (germline): SGHNT, YYREEE (reference sequence). The CDR3 totals 14 residues. The germline V and J ends were trimmed by 0 bases and 1 base, with 7 bases remaining between them. In nucleotides, the CDR3 is TGTGCCAGCAGCTTGGGAGGGCCCCAAGAGACCCAGTACTTC. This encodes CASSLGGPQETQYF.

The rearrangement uses TRBV14 and TRBJ1-4; TRBD1 agrees at 9 bases. The CDR3 sequence is 16 residues long. The ends lost 4 bases at V and 8 bases at J; junction bases unmatched: 11. From germline, CDR1 is SGHDN and CDR2 FVKESK. The CDR3: CASSRSWDRAGEKLFF. CDR3 DNA: TGTGCCAGCAGCCGATCGTGGGACAGGGCTGGCGAAAAACTGTTTTTT.

The gene calls are TRBV18 and TRBJ1-3, with 9 bases that match TRBD1. In germline, CDR1 is KGHSH, CDR2 LQKENI. This CDR3 has 16 amino acids. Trimming removed 3 bases from V and 0 bases from J; junction bases left unmatched: 3. CDR3 sequence reads: CASSPGQGSSGNTIYF. Written as DNA, the CDR3 is TGTGCCAGCTCACCCGGACAGGGGAGCTCTGGAAACACCATATATTTT.

The chain is built from TRBV7-2 and TRBJ2-7; tentatively, D is TRBD2 (5 bases). V gave up 4 bases and J gave up 5 bases, with 12 bases separating them. Germline CDR1 is SGHTA and CDR2 is FQGNSA. The CDR3 covers 13 residues. For the CDR3, the DNA is TGTGCCAGCAGCTCGAGCCGGGAAAACGAGCAGTACTTC. It is translated as CASSSSRENEQYF. The full variable domain, in which reference TRBV7-2 and TRBJ2-7 provide the parts outside the CDR3, is GAGVSQSPSNKVTEKGKDVELRCDPISGHTALYWYRQSLGQGLEFLIYFQGNSAPDKSGLPSDRFSAERTGGSVSTLTIQRTQQEDSAVYLCASSSSRENEQYFGPGTRLTVT.

This clone was counted only a few times. The chain carries TRBV10-1 and TRBJ2-2; D not resolved. This CDR3 contains 10 residues. V lost 3 bases to trimming and J lost 7 bases, with 0 bases between them. In germline, CDR1 is WNHNN, CDR2 SYGVQD (reference sequence). CDR3 in amino acids: CASSDGELFF. The CDR3 DNA is TGCGCCAGCAGTGACGGGGAGCTGTTTTTT.

This chain links TRBV5-6 with TRBJ1-4; D unresolved. With 3 bases removed from V and 8 bases from J, the gap between germline ends came to 20 bases. This CDR3 is 16 amino acids long. The germline CDR1 and CDR2 sequences are SGHDT and YYEEEE. The CDR3 sequence: CASSYQTHTPEEKLFF. The CDR3, as DNA: TGTGCCAGCAGCTACCAGACCCATACACCAGAGGAAAAACTGTTTTTT.

The chain couples TRBV5-1 to TRBJ1-1; D possibly corresponds to TRBD1 (5 bases). The CDR3 has 15 residues. The germline V and J ends were trimmed by 4 bases and 10 bases, with 23 bases remaining between them. CDR1 is SGHRS, CDR2 YFSETQ, per germline. The CDR3 region has the DNA TGCGCCAGCAGCCGTCTACCGGAAGGAGGGGCCGTAGCTTTCTTT. Its protein product is CASSRLPEGGAVAFF. Using reference TRBV5-1 and TRBJ1-1 for the parts outside the CDR3, the full variable domain is KAGVTQTPRYLIKTRGQQVTLSCSPISGHRSVSWYQQTPGQGLQFLFEYFSETQRNKGNFPGRFSGRQFSNSRSEMNVSTLELGDSALYLCASSRLPEGGAVAFFGQGTRLTVV.

This clone was counted a few times. The chain has TRBV5-1 and TRBJ1-2, with 7 bases lining up with TRBD1. Germline V gene lookup returns CDR1 SGHRS and CDR2 YFSETQ. Trimming removed 0 bases from V and 4 bases from J; junction bases left unmatched: 6. The CDR3 loop spans 15 amino acids. The CDR3 DNA is TGCGCCAGCAGCTTGGATTCAGGGGGACCCTATGGCTACACCTTC. It yields the protein CASSLDSGGPYGYTF.

The CDR3: CASSLGGGGTFTGELFF. The CDR3 coding sequence is TGTGCCAGCAGCTTAGGTGGCGGGGGGACTTTCACCGGGGAGCTGTTTTTT. The chain recombines TRBV7-6 with TRBJ2-2; TRBD2 agrees at 8 bases. The CDR3 totals 17 residues. CDR1 SGHVS and CDR2 FNYEAQ come from the germline V gene. The trim removed 1 base at V and 4 bases at J, leaving 8 bases unmatched.

The CDR3 reads CSVVFNSGANVLTF. Written as DNA, the CDR3 is TGCAGCGTTGTATTCAACTCTGGGGCCAACGTCCTGACTTTC. The genes are TRBV29-1 and TRBJ2-6; D gene ambiguous. This CDR3 is 14 amino acids long. From germline, CDR1 is SQVTM and CDR2 ANQGSEA. Trimming took off 4 bases at V and 0 bases at J, with 7 bases between the two ends.

V is TRBV6-5 and J is TRBJ1-5; D gene unclear. This CDR3 contains 15 residues. Trimming cost V 0 bases and J 2 bases, with 8 bases left between them. Per the germline V gene, CDR1 is MNHEY and CDR2 is SVGAGI. The chain's CDR3 is CASSYSRQGNQPQHF. DNA for the CDR3: TGTGCCAGCAGTTACTCAAGGCAGGGCAATCAGCCCCAGCATTTT.

This sequence joins TRBV14 and TRBJ2-2; D may be TRBD1 (6 bases). This CDR3 spans 14 amino acids. V was clipped by 4 bases and J by 4 bases, with 10 bases between them. Germline V gene sequence: CDR1 SGHDN, CDR2 FVKESK. DNA of the CDR3: TGTGCCAGCAGCCCCACAGGGATCACCGGGGAGCTGTTTTTT. Its protein product is CASSPTGITGELFF. Full variable domain (missing parts from reference TRBV14 and TRBJ2-2): EAGVTQFPSHSVIEKGQTVTLRCDPISGHDNLYWYRRVMGKEIKFLLHFVKESKQDESGMPNNRFLAERTGGTYSTLKVQPAELEDSGVYFCASSPTGITGELFFGEGSRLTVL.

This chain uses TRBV6-1 with TRBJ2-1; a weak D match, TRBD1 (6 bases). V shed 8 bases and J shed 4 bases, with 12 bases lying between them. Germline V gene data show CDR1 as MNHNS and CDR2 as SASEGT. This CDR3 contains 13 residues. CDR3 sequence reads: CASEQDSYNEQFF. The CDR3 DNA reads as TGTGCCAGCGAGCAGGACAGTTACAATGAGCAGTTCTTC.

The sample holds a few counts of this clone. The rearrangement links TRBV19 to TRBJ1-1; D gene uncertain. Per germline, CDR1 LNHDA and CDR2 SQIVND (reference sequence). Trimming took off 5 bases at V and 7 bases at J, with 17 bases between the two ends. The CDR3 spans 14 residues. CDR3 sequence reads: CASSEPGRGIEAFF. The CDR3 coding sequence is TGTGCCAGTAGTGAGCCAGGCAGAGGAATTGAAGCTTTCTTT.

The V gene is TRBV2, the J gene TRBJ2-7; 9 bases align to TRBD2. Germline values: CDR1 SNHLY, CDR2 FYNNEI. The length of the CDR3 is 14 residues. Germline trimming cut 5 bases from V and 2 bases from J; bases unmatched to any gene: 4. CDR3 amino acids: CASSKSGGTYEQYF. The CDR3 DNA reads TGTGCCAGCAGTAAAAGCGGGGGGACCTACGAGCAGTACTTC.

The table lists this clone with a few counts. Written as DNA, the CDR3 is TGTGCCAGCAGCCGGACCTCTCAGGGGGGCTACACCTTC. As protein: CASSRTSQGGYTF. V is TRBV7-6 and J is TRBJ1-2; TRBD1 might be the D (6 bases). With 5 bases removed from V and 8 bases from J, the gap between germline ends came to 15 bases. The CDR3 is 13 residues long. Germline values: CDR1 SGHVS, CDR2 FNYEAQ.

The chain combines TRBV11-2 with TRBJ2-1; D possibly corresponds to TRBD2 (7 bases). The V end was cut by 6 bases, the J end by 3 bases, with 24 bases between. Germline V gives CDR1 SGHAT, CDR2 FQNNGV. This CDR3 contains 18 residues. Here the CDR3 DNA reads TGTGCCAGCAGTAATCCCGAGAAGGGGGGGGCAAGCTACAATGAGCAGTTCTTC. This codes for CASSNPEKGGASYNEQFF. The whole variable domain, remainder taken from reference TRBV11-2 and TRBJ2-1, is EAGVAQSPRYKIIEKRQSVAFWCNPISGHATLYWYQQILGQGPKLLIQFQNNGVVDDSQLPKDRFSAERLKGVDSTLKIQPAKLEDSAVYLCASSNPEKGGASYNEQFFGPGTRLTVL.

The gene calls are TRBV5-8 and TRBJ1-3; 7 nucleotides match TRBD1. This CDR3 comprises 16 residues. The germline V gene encodes CDR1 SGHTS and CDR2 YDEGEE. V was pared by 1 base and J by 4 bases, with 8 bases of the junction left unmatched. The CDR3 DNA follows: TGTGCCAGCAGCTTGCCCAGGACAGGAGGGGGAAACACCATATATTTT. Amino acid sequence: CASSLPRTGGGNTIYF.

The gene calls are TRBV7-6 and TRBJ2-6, with D tentatively TRBD1 or TRBD2 (5 bases each). Germline CDR1 is SGHVS and CDR2 is FNYEAQ. Trimming shortened V by 1 base and J by 4 bases, and 29 bases separated the two germline ends. The CDR3 spans 22 residues. The CDR3 DNA reads as TGTGCCAGCAGCTTAGATTATTGGGACGGCCTTGTACTTGGTGCCGGGGCCAACGTCCTGACTTTC. Protein sequence: CASSLDYWDGLVLGAGANVLTF. Full variable domain (outside the CDR3, taken from reference TRBV7-6 and TRBJ2-6): GAGVSQSPRYKVTKRGQDVALRCDPISGHVSLYWYRQALGQGPEFLTYFNYEAQQDKSGLPNDRFSAERPEGSISTLTIQRTEQRDSAMYRCASSLDYWDGLVLGAGANVLTFGAGSRLTVL.

The chain recombines TRBV2 with TRBJ2-5; 11 nucleotides match TRBD2. In germline, CDR1 is SNHLY, CDR2 FYNNEI. V lost 6 bases to trimming and J lost 2 bases; unmatched junction nucleotides: 11. CDR3 size: 17 residues. The CDR3 loop is CASRRNSGGALQETQYF. The DNA for the CDR3 is TGTGCCAGCAGGCGAAATAGCGGGGGGGCCCTTCAAGAGACCCAGTACTTC.